The 8 T cell receptor beta chains in this list originate from one sample, sequenced in a study of blood T cells in healthy people across ages. With a J-beta primer mix and a sample-barcoded 5' primer, a second PCR ran about 6 to 11 cycles. TCRdb recomputed calls from the 5' RACE reads with MiXCR, one row per CDR3 protein. The sample shows approximately 2,000,000 distinct CDR3 sequences, more than 35% of them seen only once. Sequenced: blood. All receptors derive from a human donor in good health.

This clonotype has ten or more counts. This chain links TRBV27 with TRBJ2-6; D not certain. Between the trimmed V and J ends, which lost 6 bases and 0 bases, there was a span of 3 bases. Germline V gene data show CDR1 as MNHEY and CDR2 as SMNVEV (reference sequence). This CDR3 region has 13 residues. The CDR3: CASRISGANVLTF. The CDR3 DNA sequence: TGTGCCAGCAGGATCTCTGGGGCCAACGTCCTGACTTTC.

Comment on this clonotype: This may be a read error: a much more frequent sequence differs by one nucleotide. The chain employs TRBV12-3 or TRBV12-4 and TRBJ2-1; 9 bases align to TRBD2. The CDR3 extends over 13 amino acids. After removal of 5 bases from V and 10 bases from J, the junction contained 6 bases not matched to a gene. Here the CDR3 reads CASSPTSGYEQFF. The CDR3 nucleotides read TGTGCCAGCAGTCCGACTAGCGGCTACGAGCAGTTCTTC.

The chain links TRBV7-2 to TRBJ2-1; a possible D gene is TRBD1 (5 bases). The CDR3 has 14 amino acids. The germline V gene has CDR1 SGHTA and CDR2 FQGNSA. Trimming shortened V by 2 bases and J by 6 bases, and 11 bases separated the two germline ends. The CDR3 here is CASSLRQGLNEQFF. The CDR3 region has the DNA TGTGCCAGCAGCTTACGGCAGGGCCTCAATGAGCAGTTCTTC.

The chain uses TRBV11-1 and TRBJ1-1; D ambiguous. CDR1 and CDR2 (germline): SGHAT, FQDESV (reference sequence). V gave up 5 bases and J gave up 8 bases, with 12 bases separating them. The CDR3 has 12 amino acids. The CDR3 region has the DNA TGTGCCAGCAGCCTGGGAGATCAGGAAGCTTTCTTT. This encodes CASSLGDQEAFF.

This clonotype has only a few counts. The chain recombines TRBV7-3 with TRBJ2-7, with D perhaps TRBD1 (6 bases). V shed 7 bases and J shed 5 bases, with 21 bases lying between them. This CDR3 has 15 residues. Germline lookup yields CDR1 SGHTA and CDR2 FQGTGA. The CDR3 DNA is TGTGCCAGCAACCCACCGGGTCCCGAGGGGGACGAGCAGTACTTC. It translates to CASNPPGPEGDEQYF.

This clonotype occurred many times. The V gene is TRBV5-1, the J gene TRBJ1-2; D might be TRBD1 (5 bases). CDR3 length equals 12 residues. V gave up 1 base and J gave up 8 bases, with 9 bases separating them. CDR1 is SGHRS, CDR2 YFSETQ, per germline. The DNA of the CDR3 is TGCGCCAGCAGCTTGAACGGGGACGGCTACACCTTC. It encodes CASSLNGDGYTF. Variable domain in full (rest from reference TRBV5-1 and TRBJ1-2): KAGVTQTPRYLIKTRGQQVTLSCSPISGHRSVSWYQQTPGQGLQFLFEYFSETQRNKGNFPGRFSGRQFSNSRSEMNVSTLELGDSALYLCASSLNGDGYTFGSGTRLTVV.

The chain combines TRBV29-1 with TRBJ2-3, with D possibly being TRBD2 (5 bases). The CDR3 loop spans 14 amino acids. Germline CDR1 reads SQVTM; CDR2 reads ANQGSEA. V gave up 5 bases and J gave up 6 bases, with 18 bases separating them. CDR3 region: CSVLDSDHPDTQYF. In nucleotides, the CDR3 is TGCAGCGTTTTGGACTCAGATCATCCGGATACGCAGTATTTT.

The table lists this clonotype with many counts. V usage is TRBV29-1 and J usage is TRBJ1-2; the match to TRBD1 covers 8 bases. Losses at the gene ends were 1 base for V and 8 bases for J; bases not matched to a gene: 6. This CDR3 has 13 amino acids. The germline CDR1 and CDR2 sequences are SQVTM and ANQGSEA. CDR3 sequence reads: CSVEGTGRGGYTF. The CDR3 region has the DNA TGCAGCGTTGAAGGGACAGGGAGGGGAGGCTACACCTTC.